This T cell receptor beta chain was retrieved from a study of naive and memory T cell subsets. A UMI-containing oligonucleotide was joined by 3' ligation to the TCR cDNA template. Four PCR rounds used nested alpha and beta constant region primers plus the SP2 primer. From the 5' RACE reads, TCRdb called clonotypes with MiXCR, one entry per CDR3 protein. The profile covers tens of thousands of distinct CDR3 sequences, with less than 10% appearing a single time and around 21% taken by the ten largest. V was shortened by 1 base and J by 5 bases, with 15 bases between the two germline ends. The CDR3 consists of 16 residues. Germline CDR1 reads SGHDN; CDR2 reads FVKESK.

The chain carries TRBV14 and TRBJ2-1, with TRBD2 as a possible D gene (6 bases). This TCR was sampled from a female donor in good health. The CDR3 here is CASSQAGGLGHNEQFF. CDR3 nucleotide sequence: TGTGCCAGCAGCCAAGCCGGGGGACTCGGCCACAATGAGCAGTTCTTC.